There are a few counts of the clone carrying this T cell receptor (beta chain). This CDR3 has 13 residues. CDR1 and CDR2 from the germline V gene are MGHRA and YSYEKL. Between the trimmed V and J ends, which lost 0 bases and 10 bases, there was a span of 11 bases. The data were taken from a study of T-cell reconstitution after alpha-beta-depleted transplantation in children. Library preparation (for TCRbeta) was performed with unique molecular identifiers. TCRdb called the PCR reads again in MiXCR, with one record for every CDR3 protein. The sample yields 330,000 or so distinct CDR3 sequences, 10% seen once.

The receptor was isolated from a human donor who donated a stem cell graft to a child with acute lymphoblastic leukemia. The chain combines TRBV4-1 with TRBJ2-3; D perhaps matches TRBD2 (6 bases). The source was PBMCs from the stem cell graft donor, collected from the stem cell graft. CDR3 in amino acids: CASSQESWEAQYF. CDR3 sequence (DNA): TGCGCCAGCAGCCAAGAGTCGTGGGAGGCGCAGTATTTT.